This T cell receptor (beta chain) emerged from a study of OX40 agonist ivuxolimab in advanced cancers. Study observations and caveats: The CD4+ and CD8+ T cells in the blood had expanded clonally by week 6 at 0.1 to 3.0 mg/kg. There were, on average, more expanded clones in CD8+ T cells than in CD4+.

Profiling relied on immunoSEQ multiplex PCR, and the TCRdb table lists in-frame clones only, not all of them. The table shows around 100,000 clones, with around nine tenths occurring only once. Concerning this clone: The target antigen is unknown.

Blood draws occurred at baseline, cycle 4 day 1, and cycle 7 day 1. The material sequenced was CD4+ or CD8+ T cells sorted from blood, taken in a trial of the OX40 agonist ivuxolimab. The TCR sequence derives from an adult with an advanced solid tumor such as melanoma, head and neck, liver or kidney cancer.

The CDR3 DNA reads TGTGCCAGCAGTCCTCTACGGACAGGGACTGGCAATGAGCAGTTCTTC. This codes for CASSPLRTGTGNEQFF. V gene TRBV28 combines with J gene TRBJ2-1; 8 bases agree with TRBD1. The germline V gene has CDR1 MDHEN and CDR2 SYDVKM. With 5 bases clipped from V and 6 bases from J, the junction kept 12 bases outside the gene matches. This CDR3 has 16 amino acids.